The subject of this entry is one T cell receptor (beta chain). Its target is unknown. This sample was taken from a study of T-cell reconstitution after alpha-beta-depleted transplantation in children. The study's findings and limits: The study traced high day-60 TCRbeta diversity in some patients to surviving recipient T cells and thymic progenitors. At around two months after transplant, the alpha-beta T cells were reportedly derived from several hundred expanded clones that came from non-depleted graft cells. T-cell counts and diversity at one year post-transplant came mainly from newly produced T cells.

Germline CDR1 is DFQATT and CDR2 is SNEGSKA (reference sequence). Trimming shortened V by 0 bases and J by 3 bases, and 12 bases separated the two germline ends. The length of the CDR3 is 14 residues. The TCRbeta library incorporated unique molecular identifiers. TCRdb fed the PCR reads into MiXCR, producing one record per CDR3 protein. The sample contains some 600,000 distinct CDR3 sequences, approximately 12% of which appear only once. The sample was PBMCs, mostly from graft donor cells, taken 360 days after TCRalphabeta/CD19-depleted stem cell transplant. The receptor comes from a male patient between 5 and 17 years old who had a stem cell transplant for acute myeloid leukemia, so the T cells may come from the graft donor. The V and J genes are TRBV20-1 and TRBJ2-7; D may be TRBD2 (5 bases). The DNA of the CDR3 is TGCAGTGCTAGAGATGCGAGGGAATACTACGAGCAGTACTTC. This codes for CSARDAREYYEQYF.